Below, one T cell receptor (beta chain) is given with its context. Its antigen is as yet unknown. These data belong to a study of cytomegalovirus exposure and HLA in healthy donors. General study findings and limits: Usually a TCR sequence was rare, but some public TCRs were found in many donors.

Both 60 Vbeta primers and 13 Jbeta primers went into the PCR. Libraries were prepared by immunoSEQ multiplex PCR; TCRdb keeps only in-frame clonotypes and omits some of them. The sample has some 120,000 clones, roughly 78% seen once. CDR1 and CDR2 from the germline V gene are SGHRS and YFSETQ. The CDR3 is 14 residues long. V was pared by 6 bases and J by 5 bases, with 8 bases of the junction left unmatched. The TCR comes from a man aged 25 to 40 in good health and CMV-seronegative. The rearrangement uses TRBV5-1 and TRBJ1-1, with 9 positions matching TRBD1. What was sequenced was PBMCs. This chain's CDR3 is CASIQTGGGTEAFF. DNA for the CDR3: TGCGCCAGCATCCAGACAGGGGGGGGAACTGAAGCTTTCTTT.